Below, one TCR beta chain is given with its context. Its antigen is as yet unknown. Compared with germline, one end of the junction differs, possibly owing to a read error. No cell sorting was done before RNA was extracted from the tissue. Between August and November 2014, newly diagnosed, chemotherapy-naive lung cancer patients underwent thoracic surgery in China. These data are taken from a study of tumor and adjacent non-tumor tissue in lung cancer. Study background: Samples averaged around 4 million productive TCRbeta reads each.

Study-wide results and limits: Top 100 clones took a larger repertoire share in normal lung. TCR diversity was significantly greater in tumor than normal lung tissue.

The library came from three nested PCR rounds adapted from ARM-PCR protocols. TCRdb re-analysed the multiplex PCR reads in MiXCR, keeping a single row per CDR3 protein. The data contain some 120,000 distinct CDR3 sequences, roughly 64% of them singletons. The TCR was taken from a man aged 30 to 45 with non-small cell lung cancer. Sequencing was performed on lung tumor tissue.

In DNA, the CDR3 is TGTGCCAGCAGCTTCATAGTCGACAATGAGCAGTTCTTC. Amino acids: CASSFIVDNEQFF. The chain recombines TRBV5-1 with TRBJ2-1; no clear D gene. Germline-derived CDR1 and CDR2 are SGHRS and YFSETQ. The CDR3 spans 13 residues.